This T cell receptor (beta chain) was documented in a study of T cells in Graves' hyperthyroidism and ophthalmopathy. Amplification targeted TCR beta CDR3 regions from RNA transcripts. The HTBI set primed first-round TCR CDR3 RT-PCR. A single record per CDR3 protein comes from TCRdb applying MiXCR to the multiplex PCR reads. The profile shows about half a million distinct CDR3 sequences, 15% to 20% of them singletons. The CDR3 totals 14 residues. Trimming stripped 4 bases from V and 6 bases from J, with 16 bases between. The receptor's source is a man between 40 and 49 years old with Graves' ophthalmopathy. The chain links TRBV12-3 or TRBV12-4 to TRBJ2-7, with unresolved D. Material for sequencing was blood. CDR3 DNA: TGTGCCAGCAGTTCTTTGCGACCACCCTCCGAGCAGTACTTC. It is translated as CASSSLRPPSEQYF.